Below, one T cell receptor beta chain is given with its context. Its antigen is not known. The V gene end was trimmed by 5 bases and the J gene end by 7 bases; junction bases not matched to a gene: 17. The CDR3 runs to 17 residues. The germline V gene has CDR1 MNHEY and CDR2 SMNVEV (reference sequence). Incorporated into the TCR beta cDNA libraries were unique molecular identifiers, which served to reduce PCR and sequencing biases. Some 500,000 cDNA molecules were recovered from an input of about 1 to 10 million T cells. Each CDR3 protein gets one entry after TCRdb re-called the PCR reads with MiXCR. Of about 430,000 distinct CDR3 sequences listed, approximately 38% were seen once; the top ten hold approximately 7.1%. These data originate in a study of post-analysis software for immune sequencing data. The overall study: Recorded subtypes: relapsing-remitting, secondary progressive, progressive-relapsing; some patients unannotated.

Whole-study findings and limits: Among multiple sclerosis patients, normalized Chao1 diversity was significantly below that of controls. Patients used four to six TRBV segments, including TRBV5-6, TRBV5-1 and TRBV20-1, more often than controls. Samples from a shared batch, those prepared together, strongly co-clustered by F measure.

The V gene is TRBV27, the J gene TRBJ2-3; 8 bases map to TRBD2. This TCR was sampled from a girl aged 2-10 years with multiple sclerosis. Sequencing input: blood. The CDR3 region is CASSARPSGSLENTQYF. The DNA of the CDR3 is TGTGCCAGCAGTGCCCGACCAAGCGGGAGTTTAGAGAATACGCAGTATTTT.